The sequence of this T cell receptor (beta chain) was determined in a study of cytomegalovirus exposure and HLA in healthy donors. CDR1 SNHLY and CDR2 FYNNEI come from the germline V gene. The CDR3 spans 15 residues. After removal of 6 bases from V and 6 bases from J, the junction contained 13 bases not matched to a gene. The study's findings and limits: Presence/absence comparisons presumed near-even sequencing depth among donors. In a later analysis, productive TCRs from donors in an Asian-associated ancestry cluster reportedly carried fewer N-insertions than the cohort mean.

A word on this clone: Antigen: not known.

The PCR used 60 Vbeta and 13 Jbeta primers. Generated by immunoSEQ multiplex PCR, the TCRdb table keeps only in-frame clones and is missing some. In all, the sample yields about 120,000 clones. Sequencing was done on a sample of PBMCs. The V and J genes are TRBV2 and TRBJ1-2; 7 bases fit TRBD1. This TCR derives from a man younger than 40 in good health and CMV-seronegative. The CDR3 loop is CASSQSTGTVDGYTF. In nucleotides, the CDR3 is TGTGCCAGCAGCCAGTCTACCGGGACAGTAGATGGCTACACCTTC.